One T cell receptor beta chain is described in this entry. The data belong to a study of blood T cell repertoires in COVID-19. Study summary: Samples representing acute and convalescent COVID-19 were sourced from the United States, Italy and Spain. Nucleic acid was either cDNA or gDNA, and it came from T cells, B-cell-depleted T cells, or PBMCs.

J gave up 7 bases and V 3 bases, and 9 bases lay outside the gene matches. The CDR3 contains 15 residues. In germline, CDR1 is SEHNR, CDR2 FQNEAQ (reference sequence). Authors' methods: Scientists estimated how many nucleated cells there were by amplifying reference gene primers. Generated by immunoSEQ multiplex PCR, the TCRdb table keeps only in-frame clones and is missing some. The V and J calls and the clone size are those of that table, but D and trimming were determined from the DNA. Among a few hundred thousand clones listed, roughly 90% were seen once. The sequenced sample was peripheral blood. This TCR came from a man aged 35-49 years with active or convalescent COVID-19. This chain joins TRBV7-9 and TRBJ2-1; the match to TRBD1 covers 7 bases. CDR3 sequence: CASSFTRTGWNEQFF. The CDR3 coding sequence is TGTGCCAGCAGCTTTACCCGGACAGGTTGGAATGAGCAGTTCTTC.